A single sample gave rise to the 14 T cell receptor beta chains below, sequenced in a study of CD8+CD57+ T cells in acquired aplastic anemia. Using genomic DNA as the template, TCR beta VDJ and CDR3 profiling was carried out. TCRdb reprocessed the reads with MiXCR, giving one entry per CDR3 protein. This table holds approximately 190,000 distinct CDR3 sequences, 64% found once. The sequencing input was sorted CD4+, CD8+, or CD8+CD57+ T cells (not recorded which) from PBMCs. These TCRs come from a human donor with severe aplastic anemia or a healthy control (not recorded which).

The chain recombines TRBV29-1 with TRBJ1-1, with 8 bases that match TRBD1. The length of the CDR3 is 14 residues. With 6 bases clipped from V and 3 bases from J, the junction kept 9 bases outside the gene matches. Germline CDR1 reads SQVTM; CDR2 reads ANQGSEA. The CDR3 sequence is CSVLDRGWDTEAFF. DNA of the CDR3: TGCAGCGTCCTTGACAGGGGTTGGGACACTGAAGCTTTCTTT.

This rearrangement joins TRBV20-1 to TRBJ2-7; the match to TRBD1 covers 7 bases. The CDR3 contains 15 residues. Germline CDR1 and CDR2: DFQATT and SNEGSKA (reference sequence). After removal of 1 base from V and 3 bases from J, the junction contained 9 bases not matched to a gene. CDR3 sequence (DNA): TGCAGTGCTAGAGCTGACAGGGCGGACTTCTACGAGCAGTACTTC. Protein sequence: CSARADRADFYEQYF.

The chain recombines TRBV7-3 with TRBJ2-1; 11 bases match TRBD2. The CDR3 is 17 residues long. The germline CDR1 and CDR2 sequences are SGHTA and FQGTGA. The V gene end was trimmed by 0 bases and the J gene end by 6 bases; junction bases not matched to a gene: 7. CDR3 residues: CASSLTDRSGGANEQFF. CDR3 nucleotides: TGTGCCAGCAGCTTAACGGATCGTAGCGGGGGGGCCAATGAGCAGTTCTTC. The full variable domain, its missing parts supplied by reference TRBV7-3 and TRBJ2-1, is GAGVSQTPSNKVTEKGKYVELRCDPISGHTALYWYRQSLGQGPEFLIYFQGTGAADDSGLPNDRFFAVRPEGSVSTLKIQRTERGDSAVYLCASSLTDRSGGANEQFFGPGTRLTVL.

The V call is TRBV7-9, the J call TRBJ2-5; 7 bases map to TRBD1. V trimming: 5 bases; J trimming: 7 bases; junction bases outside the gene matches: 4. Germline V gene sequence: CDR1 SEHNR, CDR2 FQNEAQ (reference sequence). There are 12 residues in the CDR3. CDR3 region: CASSQRTGTQYF. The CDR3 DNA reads TGTGCCAGCAGCCAGAGGACAGGGACCCAGTACTTC. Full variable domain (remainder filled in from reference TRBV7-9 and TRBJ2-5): DTGVSQNPRHKITKRGQNVTFRCDPISEHNRLYWYRQTLGQGPEFLTYFQNEAQLEKSRLLSDRFSAERPKGSFSTLEIQRTEQGDSAMYLCASSQRTGTQYFGPGTRLLVL.

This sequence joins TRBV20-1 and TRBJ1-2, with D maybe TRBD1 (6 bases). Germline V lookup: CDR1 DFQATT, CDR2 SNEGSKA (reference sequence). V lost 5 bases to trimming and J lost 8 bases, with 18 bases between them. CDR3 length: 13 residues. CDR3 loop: CSASGGGANGYTF. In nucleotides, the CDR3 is TGCAGTGCTTCGGGAGGGGGGGCGAACGGCTACACCTTC.

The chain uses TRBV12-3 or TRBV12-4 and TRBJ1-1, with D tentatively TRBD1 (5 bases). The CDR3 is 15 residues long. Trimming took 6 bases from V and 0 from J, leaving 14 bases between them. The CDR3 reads CASRPRGRVNTEAFF. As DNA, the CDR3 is TGTGCCAGCAGGCCGAGGGGCCGAGTGAACACTGAAGCTTTCTTT.

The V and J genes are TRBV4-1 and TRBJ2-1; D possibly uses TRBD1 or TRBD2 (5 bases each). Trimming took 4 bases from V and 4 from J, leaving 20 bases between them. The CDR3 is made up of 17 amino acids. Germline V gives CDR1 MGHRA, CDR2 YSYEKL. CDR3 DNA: TGCGCCAGCAGCCTCAAGGTCCGGGACCAATCTTACAATGAGCAGTTCTTC. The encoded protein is CASSLKVRDQSYNEQFF.

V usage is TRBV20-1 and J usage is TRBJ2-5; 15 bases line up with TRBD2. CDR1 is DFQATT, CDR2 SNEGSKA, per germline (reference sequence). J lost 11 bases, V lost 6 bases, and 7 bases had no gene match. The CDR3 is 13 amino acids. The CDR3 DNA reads TGCAGTGCCACGGGACTAGCGGGAGGTGAGCAGTACTTC. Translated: CSATGLAGGEQYF.

DNA of the CDR3: TGTGCCAGCAGCCAAGCCCCTCGAGGGAGCAATCAGCCCCAGCATTTT. Encoded protein: CASSQAPRGSNQPQHF. The chain links TRBV11-1 to TRBJ1-5; no definite D call. Germline V gene sequence: CDR1 SGHAT, CDR2 FQDESV (reference sequence). CDR3 size: 16 residues. Trimming took 5 bases from V and 1 from J, leaving 15 bases between them.

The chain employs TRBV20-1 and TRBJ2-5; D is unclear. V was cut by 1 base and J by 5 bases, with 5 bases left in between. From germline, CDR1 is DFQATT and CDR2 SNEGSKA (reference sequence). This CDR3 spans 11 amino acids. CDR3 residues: CSARGRETQYF. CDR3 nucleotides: TGCAGTGCTAGAGGGCGTGAGACCCAGTACTTC.

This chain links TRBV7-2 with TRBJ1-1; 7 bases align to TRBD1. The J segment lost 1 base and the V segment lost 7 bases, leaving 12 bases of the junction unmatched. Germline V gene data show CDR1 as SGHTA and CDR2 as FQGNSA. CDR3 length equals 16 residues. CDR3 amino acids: CASIRQGGTPNTEAFF. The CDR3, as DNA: TGTGCCAGCATCCGACAGGGCGGGACACCGAACACTGAAGCTTTCTTT.

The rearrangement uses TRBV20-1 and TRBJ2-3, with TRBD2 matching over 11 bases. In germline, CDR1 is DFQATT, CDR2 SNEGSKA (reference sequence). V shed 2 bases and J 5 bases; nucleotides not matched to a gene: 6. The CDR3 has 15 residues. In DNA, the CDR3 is TGCAGTGCTAGATCCCTGACTAGCGGGGAAGATACGCAGTATTTT. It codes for CSARSLTSGEDTQYF.

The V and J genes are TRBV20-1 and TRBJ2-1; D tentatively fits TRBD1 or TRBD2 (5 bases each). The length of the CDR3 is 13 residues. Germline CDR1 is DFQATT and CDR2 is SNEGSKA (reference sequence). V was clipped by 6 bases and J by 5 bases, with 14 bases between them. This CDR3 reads CSATGPLNNEQFF. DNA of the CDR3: TGCAGTGCCACGGGACCGTTAAACAATGAGCAGTTCTTC.

The CDR3 reads CASSVVVGGGMETQYF. For the CDR3, the DNA is TGTGCCAGCAGCGTAGTTGTAGGGGGTGGAATGGAGACCCAGTACTTC. The J gene is TRBJ2-5, the V gene TRBV9, with D perhaps TRBD1 (6 bases). The CDR3 has 16 amino acids. Germline loops: CDR1 SGDLS, CDR2 YYNGEE. The ends were cut back, 0 bases at V and 5 bases at J, with 17 bases in the middle.